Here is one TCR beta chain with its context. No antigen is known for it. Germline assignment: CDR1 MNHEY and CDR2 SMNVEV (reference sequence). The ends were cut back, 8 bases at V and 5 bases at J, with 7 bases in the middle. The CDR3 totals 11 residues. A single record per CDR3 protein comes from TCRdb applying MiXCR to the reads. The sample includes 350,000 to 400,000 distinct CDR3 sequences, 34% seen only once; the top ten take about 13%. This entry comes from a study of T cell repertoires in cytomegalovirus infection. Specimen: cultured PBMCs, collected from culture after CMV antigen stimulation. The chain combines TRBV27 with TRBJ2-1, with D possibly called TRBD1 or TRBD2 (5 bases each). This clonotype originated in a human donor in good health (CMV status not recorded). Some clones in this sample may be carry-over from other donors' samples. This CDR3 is CASGGNNEQFF. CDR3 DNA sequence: TGTGCCAGCGGGGGTAACAATGAGCAGTTCTTC.